The subject of this entry is one T cell receptor beta chain. Its antigen is currently unknown. The record originates from a study of identical twins. Regarding the study as a whole: Because invariant MAIT and iNKT cells could be present, zero-insertion analyses could be partly confounded. There was more out-of-frame TCR alpha sharing in monozygotic twins than models estimated.

All donors were healthy, and all were Caucasian. Germline V gene data show CDR1 as MGHRA and CDR2 as YSYEKL. V trimming: 3 bases; J trimming: 7 bases; junction bases outside the gene matches: 11. CDR3 length: 16 amino acids. A universal primer site was created by template switching, with the cDNA bearing unique molecular identifiers. One entry per CDR3 protein, called by TCRdb with MiXCR from the 5' RACE reads. The table has around 1.7 million distinct CDR3 sequences, around 33% seen once. Sequencing was carried out using cord blood. The TCR sequence derives from a newborn girl in good health. The V call is TRBV4-1, the J call TRBJ1-4, with 7 positions matching TRBD1. The CDR3 spells CASSQRDRGASEKLFF. The CDR3 nucleotides read TGCGCCAGCAGCCAGCGGGACAGAGGGGCTAGTGAAAAACTGTTTTTT.